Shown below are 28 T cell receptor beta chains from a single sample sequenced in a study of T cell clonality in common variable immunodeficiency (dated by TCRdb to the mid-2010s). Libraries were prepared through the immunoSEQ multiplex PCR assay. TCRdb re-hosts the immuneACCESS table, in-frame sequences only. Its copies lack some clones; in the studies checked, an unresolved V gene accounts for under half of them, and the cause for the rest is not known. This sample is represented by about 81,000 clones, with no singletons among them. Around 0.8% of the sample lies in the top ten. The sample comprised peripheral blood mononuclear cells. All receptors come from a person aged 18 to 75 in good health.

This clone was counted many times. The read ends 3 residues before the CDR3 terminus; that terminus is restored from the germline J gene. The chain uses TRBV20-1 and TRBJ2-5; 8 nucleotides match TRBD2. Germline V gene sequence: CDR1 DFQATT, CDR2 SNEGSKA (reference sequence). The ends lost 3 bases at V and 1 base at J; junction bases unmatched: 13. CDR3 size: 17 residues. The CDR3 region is CSARSDREGQGQETQYF. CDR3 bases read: TGCAGTGCTAGGTCGGATCGGGAGGGCCAGGGCCAAGAGACC.

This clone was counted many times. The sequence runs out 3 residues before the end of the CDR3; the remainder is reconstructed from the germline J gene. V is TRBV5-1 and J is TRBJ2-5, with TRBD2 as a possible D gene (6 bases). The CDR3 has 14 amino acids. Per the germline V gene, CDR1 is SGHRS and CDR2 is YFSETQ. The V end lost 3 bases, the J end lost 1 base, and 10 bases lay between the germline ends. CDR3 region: CASSSWGVQETQYF. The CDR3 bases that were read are TGCGCCAGCAGCTCCTGGGGGGTCCAAGAGACC.

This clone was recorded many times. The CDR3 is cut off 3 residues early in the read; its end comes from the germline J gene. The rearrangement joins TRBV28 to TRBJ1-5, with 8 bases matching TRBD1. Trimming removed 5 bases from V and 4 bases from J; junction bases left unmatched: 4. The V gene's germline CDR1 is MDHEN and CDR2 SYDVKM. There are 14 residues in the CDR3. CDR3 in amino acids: CASSGQGYNQPQHF. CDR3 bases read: TGTGCCAGCAGTGGACAGGGTTATAATCAGCCC.

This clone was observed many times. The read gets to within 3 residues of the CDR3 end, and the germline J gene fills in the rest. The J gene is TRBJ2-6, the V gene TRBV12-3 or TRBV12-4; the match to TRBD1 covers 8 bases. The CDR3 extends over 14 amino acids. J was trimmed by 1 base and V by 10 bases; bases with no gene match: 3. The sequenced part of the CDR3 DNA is TGTGCCACGGACAGGGCGTCTGGGGCCAACGTC. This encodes CATDRASGANV. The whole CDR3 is CATDRASGANVLTF.

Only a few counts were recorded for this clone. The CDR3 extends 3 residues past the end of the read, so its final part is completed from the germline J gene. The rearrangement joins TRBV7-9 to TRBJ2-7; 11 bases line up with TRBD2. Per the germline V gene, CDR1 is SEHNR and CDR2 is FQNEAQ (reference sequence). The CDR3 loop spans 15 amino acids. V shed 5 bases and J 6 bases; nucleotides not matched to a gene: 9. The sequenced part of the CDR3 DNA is TGTGCCAGCAGCCCGATAGCGGGAGGGCTTGGCGAG. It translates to CASSPIAGGLGE. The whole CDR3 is CASSPIAGGLGEQYF.

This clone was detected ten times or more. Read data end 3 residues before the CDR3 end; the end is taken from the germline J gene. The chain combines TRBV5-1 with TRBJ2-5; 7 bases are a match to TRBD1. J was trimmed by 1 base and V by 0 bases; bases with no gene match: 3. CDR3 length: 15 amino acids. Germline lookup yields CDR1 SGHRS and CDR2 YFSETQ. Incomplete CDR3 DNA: TGCGCCAGCAGCTTGGTGCCAGGGGGCCAAGAGACC. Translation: CASSLVPGGQET. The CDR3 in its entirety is CASSLVPGGQETQYF.

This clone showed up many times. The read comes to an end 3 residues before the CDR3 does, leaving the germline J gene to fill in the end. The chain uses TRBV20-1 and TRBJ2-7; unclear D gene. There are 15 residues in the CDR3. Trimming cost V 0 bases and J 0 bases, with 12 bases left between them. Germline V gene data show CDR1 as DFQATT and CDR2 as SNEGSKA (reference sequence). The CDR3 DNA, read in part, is TGCAGTGCTAGAGATCCAACTGGTTCCTCCTACGAG. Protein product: CSARDPTGSSYE. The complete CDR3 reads CSARDPTGSSYEQYF.

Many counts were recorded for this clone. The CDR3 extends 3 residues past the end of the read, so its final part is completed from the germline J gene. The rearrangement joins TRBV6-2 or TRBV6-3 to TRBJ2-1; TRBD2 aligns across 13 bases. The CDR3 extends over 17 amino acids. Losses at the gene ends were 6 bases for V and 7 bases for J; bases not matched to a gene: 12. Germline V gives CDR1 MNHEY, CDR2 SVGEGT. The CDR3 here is CASSHWTSGGFFNEQFF. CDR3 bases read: TGTGCCAGCAGCCACTGGACTAGCGGGGGCTTTTTTAATGAG.

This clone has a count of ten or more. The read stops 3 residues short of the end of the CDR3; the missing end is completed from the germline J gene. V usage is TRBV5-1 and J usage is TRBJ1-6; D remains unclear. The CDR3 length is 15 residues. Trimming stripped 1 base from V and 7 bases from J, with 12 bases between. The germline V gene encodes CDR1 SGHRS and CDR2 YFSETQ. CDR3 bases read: TGCGCCAGCAGCTTGAGGTCTCCGGGGAATTCACCC. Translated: CASSLRSPGNSP. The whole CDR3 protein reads CASSLRSPGNSPLHF.

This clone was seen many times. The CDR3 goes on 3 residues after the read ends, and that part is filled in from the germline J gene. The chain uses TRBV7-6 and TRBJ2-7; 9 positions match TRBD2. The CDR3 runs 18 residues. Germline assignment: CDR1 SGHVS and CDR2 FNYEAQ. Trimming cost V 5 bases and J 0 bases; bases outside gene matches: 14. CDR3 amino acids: CASSLQAGGLEGSYEQYF. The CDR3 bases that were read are TGTGCCAGCAGCCTACAAGCGGGAGGTCTCGAGGGCTCCTACGAG. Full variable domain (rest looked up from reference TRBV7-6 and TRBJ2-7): GAGVSQSPRYKVTKRGQDVALRCDPISGHVSLYWYRQALGQGPEFLTYFNYEAQQDKSGLPNDRFSAERPEGSISTLTIQRTEQRDSAMYRCASSLQAGGLEGSYEQYFGPGTRLTVT.

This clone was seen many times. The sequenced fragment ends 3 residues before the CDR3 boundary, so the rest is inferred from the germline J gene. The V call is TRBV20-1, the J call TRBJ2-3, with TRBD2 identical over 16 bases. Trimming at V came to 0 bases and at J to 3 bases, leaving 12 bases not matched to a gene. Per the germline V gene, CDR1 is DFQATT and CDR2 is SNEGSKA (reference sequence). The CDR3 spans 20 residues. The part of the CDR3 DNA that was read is TGCAGTGCTAGAGATTCCGGGACTAGCGGGAGGGCCGTTTGGACAGATACG. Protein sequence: CSARDSGTSGRAVWTDT. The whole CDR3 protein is CSARDSGTSGRAVWTDTQYF.

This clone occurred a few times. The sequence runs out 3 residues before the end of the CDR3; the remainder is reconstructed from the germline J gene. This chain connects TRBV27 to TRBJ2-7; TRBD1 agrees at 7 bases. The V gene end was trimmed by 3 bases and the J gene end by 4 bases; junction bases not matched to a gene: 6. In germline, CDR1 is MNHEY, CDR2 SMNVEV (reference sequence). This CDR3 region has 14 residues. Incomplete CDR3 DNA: TGTGCCAGCAGTTTCCTCGGGACAGTATACGAG. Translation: CASSFLGTVYE. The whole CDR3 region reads CASSFLGTVYEQYF.

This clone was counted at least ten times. CDR3 loop: CASSLGGTGDYEQYF. The CDR3 bases that were read are TGTGCCAGCAGCTTGGGGGGGACAGGGGACTACGAG. This chain connects TRBV5-4 to TRBJ2-7; TRBD1 matches 10 bases. With the read ending 3 residues before the CDR3 end, the germline J gene is used to fill in that end. V lost 0 bases and J lost 3; bases outside the gene matches: 3. The CDR3 length is 15 residues. CDR1 SGHNT and CDR2 YYREEE come from the germline V gene (reference sequence).

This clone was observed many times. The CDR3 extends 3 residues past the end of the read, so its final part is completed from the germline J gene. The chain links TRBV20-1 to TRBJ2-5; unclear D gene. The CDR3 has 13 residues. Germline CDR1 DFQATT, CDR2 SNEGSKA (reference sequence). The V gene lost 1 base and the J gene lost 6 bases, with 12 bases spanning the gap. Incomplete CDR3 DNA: TGCAGTGCTAGAGCTCGAGGTATCCAGACC. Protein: CSARARGIQT. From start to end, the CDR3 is CSARARGIQTQYF.

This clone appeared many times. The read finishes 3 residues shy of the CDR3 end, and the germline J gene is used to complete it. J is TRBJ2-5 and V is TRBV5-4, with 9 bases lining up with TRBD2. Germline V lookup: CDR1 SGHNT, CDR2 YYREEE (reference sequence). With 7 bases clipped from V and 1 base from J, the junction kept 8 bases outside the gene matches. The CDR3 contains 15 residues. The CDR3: CASQVGAGGQETQYF. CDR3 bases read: TGTGCCAGCCAAGTGGGAGCGGGAGGCCAAGAGACC.

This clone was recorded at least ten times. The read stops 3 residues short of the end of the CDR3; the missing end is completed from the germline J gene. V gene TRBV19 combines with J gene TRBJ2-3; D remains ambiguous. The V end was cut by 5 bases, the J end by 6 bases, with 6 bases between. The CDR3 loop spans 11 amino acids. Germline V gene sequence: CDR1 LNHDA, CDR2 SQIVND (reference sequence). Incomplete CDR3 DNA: TGTGCCAGTAGTTCCGGTGATACG. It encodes CASSSGDT. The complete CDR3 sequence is CASSSGDTQYF.

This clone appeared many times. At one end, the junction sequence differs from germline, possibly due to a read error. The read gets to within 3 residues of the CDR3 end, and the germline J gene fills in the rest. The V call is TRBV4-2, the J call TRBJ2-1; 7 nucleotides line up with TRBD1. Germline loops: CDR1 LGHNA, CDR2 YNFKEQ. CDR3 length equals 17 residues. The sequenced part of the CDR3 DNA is TGCGCCAGCAGCCAATCTCTTCGGGGACAGTACTACAATGAG. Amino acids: CASSQSLRGQYYNE. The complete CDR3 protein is CASSQSLRGQYYNEQFF.

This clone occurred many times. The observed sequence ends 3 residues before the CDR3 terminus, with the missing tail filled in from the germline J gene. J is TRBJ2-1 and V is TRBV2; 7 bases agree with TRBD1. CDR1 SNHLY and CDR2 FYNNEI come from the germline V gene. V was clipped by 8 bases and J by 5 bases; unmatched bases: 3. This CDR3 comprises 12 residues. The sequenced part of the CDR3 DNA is TGTGCCAGCCTAGGGACAGACAATGAG. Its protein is CASLGTDNE. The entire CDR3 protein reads CASLGTDNEQFF.

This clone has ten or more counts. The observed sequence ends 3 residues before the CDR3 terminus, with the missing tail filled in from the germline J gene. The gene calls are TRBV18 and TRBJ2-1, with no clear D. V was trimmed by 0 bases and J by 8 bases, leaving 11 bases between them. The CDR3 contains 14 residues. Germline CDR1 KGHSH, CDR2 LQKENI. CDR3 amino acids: CASSPPLGSYEQFF. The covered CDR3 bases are TGTGCCAGCTCACCACCATTAGGGTCGTATGAG.

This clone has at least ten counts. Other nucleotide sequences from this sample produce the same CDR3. The CDR3 is CSARARSSYEQYF. The DNA read from the CDR3 is TGCAGTGCTAGAGCCAGGAGCTCCTACGAG. The chain combines TRBV20-1 with TRBJ2-7; D is undetermined. The read ends 3 residues early relative to the CDR3; the germline J gene fills the gap. Per germline, CDR1 DFQATT and CDR2 SNEGSKA (reference sequence). Trimming took off 1 base at V and 0 bases at J, with 7 bases between the two ends. This CDR3 spans 13 amino acids.

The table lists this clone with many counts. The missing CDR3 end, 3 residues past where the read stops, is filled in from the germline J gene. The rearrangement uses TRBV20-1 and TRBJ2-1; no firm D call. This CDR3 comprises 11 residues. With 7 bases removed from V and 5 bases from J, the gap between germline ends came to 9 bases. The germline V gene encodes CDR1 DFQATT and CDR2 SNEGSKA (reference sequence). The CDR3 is CSESVNNEQFF. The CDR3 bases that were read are TGCAGTGAAAGCGTAAACAATGAG.

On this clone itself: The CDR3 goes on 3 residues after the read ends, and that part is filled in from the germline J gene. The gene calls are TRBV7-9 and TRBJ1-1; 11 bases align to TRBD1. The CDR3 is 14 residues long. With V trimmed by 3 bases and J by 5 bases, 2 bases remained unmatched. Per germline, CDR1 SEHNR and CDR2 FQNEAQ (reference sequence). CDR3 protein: CASSFGTGGTEAFF. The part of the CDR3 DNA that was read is TGTGCCAGCAGCTTCGGGACAGGGGGGACTGAA.

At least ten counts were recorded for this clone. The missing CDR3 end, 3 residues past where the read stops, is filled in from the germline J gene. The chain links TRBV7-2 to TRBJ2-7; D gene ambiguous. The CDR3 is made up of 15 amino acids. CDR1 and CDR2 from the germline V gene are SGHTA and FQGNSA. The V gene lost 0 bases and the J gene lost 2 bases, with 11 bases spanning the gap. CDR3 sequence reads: CASSLANKGPYEQYF. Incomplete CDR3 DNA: TGTGCCAGCAGCTTAGCAAACAAGGGCCCCTACGAG.

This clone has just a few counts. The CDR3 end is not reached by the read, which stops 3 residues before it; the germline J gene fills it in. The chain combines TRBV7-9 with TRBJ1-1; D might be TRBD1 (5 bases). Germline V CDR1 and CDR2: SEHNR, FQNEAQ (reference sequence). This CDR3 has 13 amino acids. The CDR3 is CASSLSSRDRAFF. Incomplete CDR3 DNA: TGTGCCAGCAGCTTATCATCCAGGGATAGG.

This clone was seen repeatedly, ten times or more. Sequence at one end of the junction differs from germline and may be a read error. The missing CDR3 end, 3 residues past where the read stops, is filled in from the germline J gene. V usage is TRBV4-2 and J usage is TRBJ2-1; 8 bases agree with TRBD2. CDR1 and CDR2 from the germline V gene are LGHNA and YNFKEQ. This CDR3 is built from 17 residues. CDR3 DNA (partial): TGCGCCAGCAGCCAAGGCCTAGCGGGCATAGTGAACAATGAG. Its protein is CASSQGLAGIVNNE. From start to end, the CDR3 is CASSQGLAGIVNNEQFF.

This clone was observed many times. The CDR3 region is CSAGEVGGLAGGYNEQFF. CDR3 DNA (partial): TGCAGTGCTGGTGAGGTTGGAGGACTAGCGGGAGGTTACAATGAG. The chain employs TRBV20-1 and TRBJ2-1; 14 bases are a match to TRBD2. The missing CDR3 end, 3 residues past where the read stops, is filled in from the germline J gene. Unmatched junction bases numbered 13, after V lost 5 bases and J lost 4 bases. Germline lookup yields CDR1 DFQATT and CDR2 SNEGSKA (reference sequence). The CDR3 runs to 18 residues.

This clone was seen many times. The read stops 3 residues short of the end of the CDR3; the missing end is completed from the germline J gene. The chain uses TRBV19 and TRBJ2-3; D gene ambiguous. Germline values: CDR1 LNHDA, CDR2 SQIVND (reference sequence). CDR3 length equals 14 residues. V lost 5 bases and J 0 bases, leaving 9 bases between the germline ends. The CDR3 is CASSPRASTDTQYF. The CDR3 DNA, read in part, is TGTGCCAGTAGTCCAAGGGCAAGCACAGATACG.

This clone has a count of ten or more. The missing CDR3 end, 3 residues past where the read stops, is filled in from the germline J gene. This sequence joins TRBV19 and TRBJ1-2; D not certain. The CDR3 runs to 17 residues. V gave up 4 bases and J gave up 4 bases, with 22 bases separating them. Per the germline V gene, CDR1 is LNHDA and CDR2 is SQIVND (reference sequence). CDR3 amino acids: CASSTRLAFASGYGYTF. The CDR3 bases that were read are TGTGCCAGTAGTACACGCTTGGCCTTCGCATCAGGCTATGGC.